Listed below are T cell receptor beta chains from one sample, sequenced in a study of metastatic and nonmetastatic thyroid tumors. TCRdb re-processed the PCR reads through MiXCR. In the table there are about 20,000 clones, approximately 27% of which are singletons. Sequences were obtained from tumor tissue. The receptors stem from a female donor with papillary thyroid cancer or a benign thyroid nodule (not recorded which). Some clones in this sample may be carry-over from other donors' samples. Each CDR3 is given with its conserved first and last residue. A D gene is named only where the DNA matches it firmly. The size entry is marked missing in some rows and otherwise reads once, few, many or a size class.

>TRBV5-1|TRBJ2-2|few|-
CASSLFRAFTGELFF
TGCGCCAGCAGCTTGTTCAGGGCCTTCACCGGGGAGCTGTTTTTT
>TRBV6-5|TRBJ2-4|many|-
CASSYSFANKNIQYF
TGTGCCAGCAGTTACTCCTTCGCTAACAAAAACATTCAGTACTTC
>TRBV4-1|TRBJ1-5|many|TRBD1
CASSLTTGGFNQPQHF
TGCGCCAGCAGCCTAACAACAGGGGGCTTCAATCAGCCCCAGCATTTT
>TRBV6-1|TRBJ1-5|-|TRBD1
CASRNTGGGNQPQHF
TGTGCCAGCAGGAATACAGGGGGAGGCAATCAGCCCCAGCATTTT
>TRBV11-3|TRBJ1-2|-|TRBD1
CASSDGQGLNGYTF
TGTGCCAGCAGCGACGGACAGGGCCTAAATGGCTACACCTTC
>TRBV5-1|TRBJ2-7|-|TRBD1
CASSQDRGAYEQYF
TGCGCCAGTTCTCAGGACAGGGGCGCCTACGAGCAGTACTTC
>TRBV12-3/TRBV12-4|TRBJ2-1|few|-
CASSLDFKPNEQFF
TGTGCCAGCAGTTTAGATTTCAAGCCCAATGAGCAGTTCTTC
>TRBV6-1|TRBJ2-7|few|TRBD2
CATKLIAGGYEQYF
TGTGCCACCAAACTGATAGCGGGAGGGTACGAGCAGTACTTC
>TRBV20-1|TRBJ1-6|-|TRBD1
CSADRGLGSPLHF
TGCAGTGCGGACAGGGGGCTGGGTTCACCCCTCCACTTT
>TRBV11-1|TRBJ2-5|-|-
CASSLRSARGETQYF
TGTGCCAGCAGCTTAAGGTCGGCCAGGGGAGAGACCCAGTACTTC
>TRBV20-1|TRBJ2-1|once|-
CSARTHTARREQFF
TGCAGTGCTAGGACCCACACGGCGCGGAGGGAGCAGTTCTTC
>TRBV24-1|TRBJ2-5|few|-
CAASRGEETQYF
TGTGCCGCCTCCAGGGGAGAAGAGACCCAGTACTTC
>TRBV5-1|TRBJ1-3|few|TRBD1
CASSSGQGAFSGNTIYF
TGCGCCAGCAGCTCGGGACAGGGGGCCTTCTCTGGAAACACCATATATTTT
>TRBV7-2|TRBJ1-6|medium-sized|-
CASIMRAGAPNSPLHF
TGTGCCAGCATCATGAGGGCTGGGGCGCCTAATTCACCCCTCCACTTT
>TRBV6-1|TRBJ1-3|-|-
CASSEATSGNTIYF
TGTGCCAGCAGTGAAGCGACCTCCGGAAACACCATATATTTT
>TRBV28|TRBJ2-2|-|-
CASSPSSASGELFF
TGTGCCAGCAGTCCCTCTAGCGCAAGCGGGGAGCTGTTTTTT
>TRBV10-1|TRBJ2-7|-|-
CASSEAWVADEQYF
TGCGCCAGCAGTGAGGCATGGGTAGCCGACGAGCAGTACTTC
>TRBV30|TRBJ1-1|medium-sized|TRBD1
CAWSTQGRAFF
TGTGCCTGGAGCACACAGGGGCGGGCTTTCTTT
>TRBV27|TRBJ1-4|few|-
CASSLSSQGNEKLFF
TGTGCCAGCAGTTTATCGAGTCAGGGTAATGAAAAACTGTTTTTT
>TRBV30|TRBJ2-7|medium-sized|TRBD2
CAWSGTSGAYEQYF
TGTGCCTGGAGTGGGACTAGCGGGGCCTACGAGCAGTACTTC
>TRBV12-5|TRBJ1-2|many|-
CASGLAGGGAPGGYTF
TGTGCTAGTGGTTTGGCGGGAGGGGGGGCCCCGGGGGGCTACACCTTC
>TRBV6-1|TRBJ1-2|-|-
CASSGGRYYGYTF
TGTGCCAGCAGTGGAGGCCGCTACTATGGCTACACCTTC
>TRBV7-2|TRBJ2-7|-|-
CASSFPSYEQYF
TGTGCCAGCAGCTTCCCTTCCTACGAGCAGTACTTC
>TRBV11-2|TRBJ1-2|-|-
CASSLGQSNYGYTF
TGTGCCAGCAGCCTAGGCCAGAGCAACTATGGCTACACCTTC
>TRBV4-1|TRBJ2-1|-|TRBD2
CASSQDPLADYNEQFF
TGCGCCAGCAGCCAAGATCCCCTAGCGGATTACAATGAGCAGTTCTTC
>TRBV27|TRBJ1-1|few|TRBD1
CTSSSRRDSLAAEAFF
TGCACCAGCAGTTCCCGCCGGGACAGCCTAGCGGCTGAAGCTTTCTTT
>TRBV6-1|TRBJ1-6|-|TRBD1
CASRFKTGRNSPLHF
TGTGCCAGCAGATTTAAGACAGGGCGCAATTCACCCCTCCACTTT
>TRBV3-1|TRBJ2-1|-|-
CASSPRASEQFF
TGTGCCAGCAGCCCTAGGGCTTCCGAGCAGTTCTTC
>TRBV7-9|TRBJ1-1|many|-
CASSLQGANTEAFF
TGTGCCAGCAGCTTACAAGGGGCGAACACTGAAGCTTTCTTT
>TRBV2|TRBJ2-7|medium-sized|-
CASGSASYEQYF
TGTGCCAGCGGTTCTGCTTCCTACGAGCAGTACTTC
>TRBV7-2|TRBJ2-7|-|-
CASSPQPTSNWYF
TGTGCCAGCAGCCCTCAACCTACTAGCAATTGGTACTTC
>TRBV5-1|TRBJ2-1|-|-
CASSRNYNEQFF
TGCGCCAGCAGCCGGAACTACAATGAGCAGTTCTTC
>TRBV10-1|TRBJ2-4|many|-
CASSESGGTDIQYF
TGCGCCAGCAGTGAGTCTGGGGGCACGGACATTCAGTACTTC
>TRBV11-1|TRBJ2-2|many|TRBD1
CASSLGFGDRGIGELFF
TGTGCCAGCAGCTTAGGATTCGGGGACAGGGGGATCGGGGAGCTGTTTTTT
>TRBV7-2|TRBJ2-3|few|-
CASSLITSTDTQYF
TGTGCCAGCAGCTTAATAACGAGCACAGATACGCAGTATTTT
>TRBV7-3|TRBJ2-7|many|TRBD2
CASSLMAGGSYEQYF
TGTGCCAGCAGCTTAATGGCGGGGGGATCCTACGAGCAGTACTTC
>TRBV30|TRBJ1-3|-|TRBD1
CAWSEGGYKGNTIYF
TGTGCCTGGAGTGAAGGGGGCTATAAAGGAAACACCATATATTTT
>TRBV11-2|TRBJ2-7|-|TRBD2
CASREGTSGSLTHEQYF
TGTGCCAGCAGAGAAGGGACTAGCGGGAGTCTGACCCACGAGCAGTACTTC
>TRBV20-1|TRBJ2-3|many|-
CSASGISTDTQYF
TGCAGTGCTAGTGGGATTAGCACAGATACGCAGTATTTT
>TRBV10-1|TRBJ2-1|-|TRBD2
CASGEGLRLARNEQFF
TGCGCAAGCGGTGAAGGTTTGAGACTAGCTCGCAATGAGCAGTTCTTC
>TRBV20-1|TRBJ2-7|many|-
CSGQGRAYEQYF
TGCAGTGGGCAGGGTAGGGCCTACGAGCAGTACTTC
>TRBV19|TRBJ2-2|-|TRBD2
CASSPWTSGSAGELFF
TGTGCCAGTAGTCCATGGACTAGCGGGAGTGCCGGGGAGCTGTTTTTT
>TRBV28|TRBJ1-2|few|TRBD1
CASSTGQGRDGYTF
TGTGCCAGCAGTACCGGACAGGGAAGGGACGGCTACACCTTC
>TRBV5-1|TRBJ2-5|-|TRBD2
CASSLAGTSGSGQETQYF
TGCGCCAGCAGCTTGGCGGGGACTAGCGGGAGTGGTCAAGAGACCCAGTACTTC
>TRBV6-1|TRBJ1-2|medium-sized|-
CASSPWAGHYGYTF
TGTGCCAGCAGCCCCTGGGCAGGACACTATGGCTACACCTTC
>TRBV27|TRBJ2-3|many|TRBD1
CASSFSRTGSYTQYF
TGTGCCAGCAGTTTCTCCCGGACAGGGTCATATACGCAGTATTTT
>TRBV28|TRBJ1-3|-|-
CASSSAGSSGNTIYF
TGTGCCAGCAGTTCCGCAGGGTCCTCTGGAAACACCATATATTTT
>TRBV2|TRBJ1-2|-|TRBD1
CASSAGQGNYGYTF
TGTGCCAGCAGTGCCGGACAGGGGAACTATGGCTACACCTTC
>TRBV6-2/TRBV6-3|TRBJ1-1|once|-
CASSYSSPMNTEAFF
TGTGCCAGCAGTTACTCGAGTCCGATGAACACTGAAGCTTTCTTT
>TRBV6-1|TRBJ1-6|-|-
CASSGGANSPLHF
TGTGCCAGCAGCGGGGGTGCGAATTCACCCCTCCACTTT
>TRBV10-1|TRBJ2-7|-|-
CASSDGPEVGEKYF
TGCGCCAGCAGTGATGGGCCAGAGGTTGGAGAGAAGTACTTC
>TRBV15|TRBJ2-5|few|-
CATSPRPETQYF
TGTGCCACCAGCCCACGACCGGAGACCCAGTACTTC
>TRBV6-5|TRBJ1-1|few|-
CASSSLLLDGNTEAFF
TGTGCCAGCAGTTCGCTACTCTTGGACGGGAACACTGAAGCTTTCTTT
>TRBV20-1|TRBJ2-7|-|-
CSARGVRDFEQYF
TGCAGTGCTAGAGGGGTCCGGGACTTCGAGCAGTACTTC
>TRBV6-2/TRBV6-3|TRBJ1-6|-|-
CASSLGHRDLSPLHF
TGTGCCAGCAGTTTGGGACATCGGGATTTGTCACCCCTCCACTTT